This T cell receptor beta chain stems from a study of T-cell memory formation after mild COVID-19. The CDR3 runs to 15 residues. CDR1 is SGHAT and CDR2 is FQDESV in the germline V gene (reference sequence). The V and J ends lost 5 bases and 4 bases respectively, with 15 bases between them. Using its own MiXCR run on the 5' RACE reads, TCRdb lists one record per CDR3 protein. The table has about 560,000 distinct CDR3 sequences, about a fifth seen once; the top ten hold under 8.5%. Study-wide results and caveats: Some responding clones appeared in pre-infection memory, suggesting cross-reactive memory joined.

The sample holds many counts of this clonotype. The target antigen is unknown. This TCR derives from an adult woman who had mild COVID-19 (a few samples of this study predate the infection). Cell type and time point are not known. The chain has TRBV11-1 and TRBJ2-1; D perhaps matches TRBD2 (5 bases). The sequencing sample was made of PBMCs or a T cell subset sorted from them (not recorded which). This chain's CDR3 is CASSAAGYAYNEQFF. For the CDR3, the DNA is TGTGCCAGCAGCGCCGCGGGTTATGCTTACAATGAGCAGTTCTTC.